This entry lists 12 T cell receptor beta chains sequenced from one sample in a study of blood T cell repertoires in COVID-19. Clones were sequenced by immunoSEQ multiplex PCR, and TCRdb holds only the in-frame ones, with some missing. The data contain roughly 150,000 clones, around 90% of them seen just once; the ten biggest clones take up roughly a sixth. The source material was peripheral blood. The receptors shown here come from a man between 60 and 70 years old with active or convalescent COVID-19.

The DNA for the CDR3 is TGTGCCAGCAGTTTACGACCACCGGGACAGGGGACCACGGGGGGGTACTTC. As protein: CASSLRPPGQGTTGGYF. The chain uses TRBV27 and TRBJ2-7, with 10 bases identical to TRBD1. Germline lookup yields CDR1 MNHEY and CDR2 SMNVEV (reference sequence). CDR3 length: 17 residues. V dropped 2 bases and J dropped 12; count of bases not matched to a gene: 19.

This chain uses TRBV10-3 with TRBJ2-5; 10 bases are a match to TRBD2. J gave up 9 bases and V 8 bases, and 9 bases lay outside the gene matches. The CDR3 totals 13 residues. CDR1 is ENHRY and CDR2 is SYGVKD in the germline V gene. As DNA, the CDR3 is TGTGCCATCTGGACTAGCGGTCTCGAGGCCCAGTACTTC. The encoded protein is CAIWTSGLEAQYF.

This chain uses TRBV7-9 with TRBJ2-2; 11 nucleotides match TRBD2. CDR3 length: 15 amino acids. CDR1 and CDR2 (germline): SEHNR, FQNEAQ (reference sequence). After removal of 5 bases from V and 3 bases from J, the junction contained 2 bases not matched to a gene. The CDR3 nucleotides are TGTGCCAGCAGCGTGGGACTAGCGGACACCGGGGAGCTGTTTTTT. It codes for CASSVGLADTGELFF.

V is TRBV18 and J is TRBJ1-2, with 7 bases that match TRBD1. The germline V gene has CDR1 KGHSH and CDR2 LQKENI. The J segment lost 3 bases and the V segment lost 4 bases, leaving 5 bases of the junction unmatched. The length of the CDR3 is 14 residues. The CDR3 DNA reads as TGTGCCAGCTCACGGGACAGACAAGACTATGGCTACACCTTC. It translates to CASSRDRQDYGYTF.

This clone is a singleton in its sample. This rearrangement joins TRBV18 to TRBJ1-5, with D tentatively TRBD1 (5 bases). This CDR3 comprises 13 residues. V lost 1 base to trimming and J lost 7 bases, with 8 bases between them. Germline V CDR1 and CDR2: KGHSH, LQKENI. CDR3 DNA: TGTGCCAGCTCACCACGGGGGGTGCAGCCCCAGCATTTT. Amino acids: CASSPRGVQPQHF.

Remarks on this clone: Relative to the germline gene, one junction end is altered; a read error may explain this. V usage is TRBV10-3 and J usage is TRBJ2-3; a weak D match, TRBD1 (5 bases). The CDR3 contains 11 residues. Germline loops: CDR1 ENHRY, CDR2 SYGVKD. CDR3 coding DNA: TGTGCAATCAGGGCCACAGATACGCAGTATTTT. It yields the protein CAIRATDTQYF.

This clone appeared a single time. The CDR3 nucleotides read TGTGCCAGCTCACCTAGGGACATTTCCTACGAGCAGTACTTC. Translation gives CASSPRDISYEQYF. The chain uses TRBV18 and TRBJ2-7; a possible D gene is TRBD1 (6 bases). Germline V CDR1 and CDR2: KGHSH, LQKENI. The CDR3 is made up of 14 amino acids. V lost 3 bases to trimming and J lost 1 base, with 10 bases between them.

The V call is TRBV10-3, the J call TRBJ2-5; 7 bases agree with TRBD1. After removal of 2 bases from V and 2 bases from J, the junction contained 8 bases not matched to a gene. CDR1 ENHRY and CDR2 SYGVKD come from the germline V gene. The CDR3 length is 16 residues. The CDR3 coding sequence is TGTGCCATCAGTGAGGGACAGGCTCGGTGGCAAGAGACCCAGTACTTC. Amino acid sequence: CAISEGQARWQETQYF.

The J gene is TRBJ2-5, the V gene TRBV25-1; no firm D call. Germline V CDR1 and CDR2: MGHDK, SYGVNS. Trimming cost V 1 base and J 2 bases, with 11 bases left between them. This CDR3 has 15 amino acids. CDR3 protein: CASSESGAAQETQYF. CDR3 nucleotide sequence: TGTGCCAGCAGTGAATCGGGTGCGGCACAAGAGACCCAGTACTTC.

CDR3 in amino acids: CASGWTPGDRIDEQYF. The CDR3 DNA follows: TGTGCTAGTGGTTGGACACCTGGGGACAGGATCGACGAGCAGTACTTC. The chain links TRBV12-5 to TRBJ2-7; 8 bases fit TRBD1. In germline, CDR1 is LGHNT, CDR2 FRNRAP. The CDR3 contains 16 residues. The V gene end was trimmed by 4 bases and the J gene end by 5 bases; junction bases not matched to a gene: 13.

In its sample, this clone was seen a few times. CDR3 loop: CASSPDSRAYEQYF. Written as DNA, the CDR3 is TGTGCCAGTAGTCCGGACAGCCGAGCCTACGAGCAGTACTTC. The chain links TRBV19 to TRBJ2-7, with a tentative D call TRBD1 (6 bases). Germline V gene sequence: CDR1 LNHDA, CDR2 SQIVND (reference sequence). Trimming took 5 bases from V and 2 from J, leaving 13 bases between them. This CDR3 is 14 amino acids long. The full variable domain, in which reference TRBV19 and TRBJ2-7 provide the parts outside the CDR3, is DGGITQSPKYLFRKEGQNVTLSCEQNLNHDAMYWYRQDPGQGLRLIYYSQIVNDFQKGDIAEGYSVSREKKESFPLTVTSAQKNPTAFYLCASSPDSRAYEQYFGPGTRLTVT.

This clone was seen a handful of times. The chain employs TRBV12-3 or TRBV12-4 and TRBJ2-2, with D hard to call. Trimming removed 6 bases at V and 5 bases at J, with 4 bases between. CDR3 length: 11 amino acids. The CDR3 spells CASRRTGELFF. The CDR3 region has the DNA TGTGCCAGCAGGAGAACCGGGGAGCTGTTTTTT.